Described below is a single T cell receptor (beta chain) sequence and its context. Its specificity is unknown. Sequencing templates came from extracted RNA that was reverse transcribed into cDNA. TCRdb's copy holds only in-frame clones and misses some; the assay was immunoSEQ multiplex PCR. This table holds roughly 220,000 clones, 35% to 45% found once. This sample was taken from a study of CD8+ T cells in alopecia areata. Study conclusions and caveats: On tofacitinib, scalp clonality and expanded CD8+ clones among top 100 fell significantly. The link between baseline CD8+ expansion and response remains uncertain with one nonresponder.

The CDR3 runs to 14 residues. From germline, CDR1 is LNHNV and CDR2 YYDKDF (reference sequence). Trimming cost V 3 bases and J 2 bases, with 10 bases left between them. Documented treatment: oral pan-JAK inhibitor, 5-10 mg twice daily. Sorting from PBMCs produced CD4+ and CD8+ T cells. This chain links TRBV15 with TRBJ1-1; D unresolved. The sequence was obtained from a human donor with alopecia areata. The material was CD4+ T cells sorted from blood, obtained between weeks 30 and 35, from a patient treated with tofacitinib. The CDR3 loop reads CATSSLGVNTEAFF. For the CDR3, the DNA is TGTGCCACCAGCAGTTTGGGAGTAAACACTGAAGCTTTCTTT.